These 27 T cell receptor beta chains were all obtained from the same sample, sequenced in a study of read filtering for tumor transcriptome and immune sequencing. This library used roughly 430 ng RNA and molecular barcoded adaptors spanning alpha/delta and beta/gamma chains. From the reads, TCRdb called clonotypes with MiXCR, one entry per CDR3 protein. The sample holds approximately 65,000 distinct CDR3 sequences, over 11% seen once. Material: a population of CD138-negative cells sorted from bone marrow. Every receptor here comes from a donor older than 35 with multiple myeloma.

This clonotype was seen repeatedly, ten times or more. The CDR3: CASSLRGGGYDEQFF. Written as DNA, the CDR3 is TGTGCCAGCAGCTTACGGGGGGGAGGTTACGATGAGCAGTTCTTC. V and J are TRBV7-8 and TRBJ2-1; TRBD2 agrees at 8 bases. This CDR3 has 15 amino acids. V lost 2 bases and J lost 8; bases outside the gene matches: 8. Germline V CDR1 and CDR2: SGHVS, FQNEAQ.

This chain uses TRBV29-1 with TRBJ2-7, with TRBD1 identical over 8 bases. From germline, CDR1 is SQVTM and CDR2 ANQGSEA. Trimming cost V 4 bases and J 0 bases; bases outside gene matches: 5. The CDR3 length is 14 residues. The CDR3 reads CSVVQGALSYEQYF. In DNA, the CDR3 is TGCAGCGTTGTCCAGGGGGCCCTCTCCTACGAGCAGTACTTC.

Ten or more counts support this clonotype. V usage is TRBV20-1 and J usage is TRBJ2-5, with 11 nucleotides matching TRBD1. Germline V gives CDR1 DFQATT, CDR2 SNEGSKA (reference sequence). This CDR3 has 15 amino acids. J gave up 5 bases and V 1 base, and 6 bases lay outside the gene matches. CDR3 bases: TGCAGTGCTAGAGCCCTGGGACAGGGGGGTGAGACCCAGTACTTC. Its protein product is CSARALGQGGETQYF.

Points on this clonotype: A much bigger clone sits one base away, suggesting this may be a read error. The rearrangement joins TRBV12-3 or TRBV12-4 to TRBJ2-1, with TRBD2 as a possible D gene (5 bases). This CDR3 comprises 13 residues. The V end was cut by 10 bases, the J end by 3 bases, with 13 bases between. The CDR3 reads CANSPRDYNEQFF. CDR3 nucleotide sequence: TGTGCCAACAGCCCCCGGGACTACAATGAGCAGTTCTTC.

This clonotype was detected many times. This chain uses TRBV7-9 with TRBJ2-1; no reliable D call. V lost 2 bases, J lost 3 bases, and 14 bases lay in between. Germline lookup yields CDR1 SEHNR and CDR2 FQNEAQ (reference sequence). This CDR3 comprises 16 residues. Here the CDR3 DNA reads TGTGCCAGCAGCTTACGGTGGGATGCCGTCTACAATGAGCAGTTCTTC. Amino acids: CASSLRWDAVYNEQFF.

CDR3 DNA sequence: TGCAGTGCCAGGCTTACTAACGGGAGGGCAAATGAGCAGTTCTTC. Protein sequence: CSARLTNGRANEQFF. This sequence joins TRBV20-1 and TRBJ2-1, with 8 bases matching TRBD2. Germline V gene sequence: CDR1 DFQATT, CDR2 SNEGSKA (reference sequence). Germline trimming cut 6 bases from V and 7 bases from J; bases unmatched to any gene: 14. The CDR3 is 15 residues long.

This clonotype was counted only a few times. The rearrangement uses TRBV4-2 and TRBJ1-3; no clear D. CDR1 and CDR2 (germline): LGHNA, YNFKEQ. V was trimmed by 0 bases and J by 6 bases, leaving 12 bases between them. The CDR3 spans 15 residues. Written as DNA, the CDR3 is TGTGCCAGCAGCCAAGATCAACAGCCTCAAAACACCATATATTTT. This gives the protein CASSQDQQPQNTIYF.

The sample holds many counts of this clonotype. The chain employs TRBV19 and TRBJ1-5; possibly TRBD1 for D (5 bases). Germline CDR1 reads LNHDA; CDR2 reads SQIVND (reference sequence). The CDR3 contains 16 residues. V lost 8 bases and J lost 0, with 17 bases in between. The CDR3 region has the DNA TGTGCCAGTCTTACGAGTGGGGGGTATAGCAATCAGCCCCAGCATTTT. Translating gives CASLTSGGYSNQPQHF.

This clonotype showed up just a few times. This chain uses TRBV7-3 with TRBJ2-1, with 8 nucleotides matching TRBD2. Trimming at V came to 1 base and at J to 6 bases, leaving 5 bases not matched to a gene. The germline V gene encodes CDR1 SGHTA and CDR2 FQGTGA. The CDR3 runs to 15 residues. The CDR3 region has the DNA TGTGCCAGCAGCTTAATGTCGGGAGGGCCCAATGAGCAGTTCTTC. This codes for CASSLMSGGPNEQFF.

This clonotype appeared many times. This chain's CDR3 is CASSPDRVQGTDTQYF. CDR3 nucleotide sequence: TGTGCCAGCAGCCCTGACAGGGTCCAAGGAACAGATACGCAGTATTTT. The chain has TRBV7-9 and TRBJ2-3, with TRBD1 matching over 7 bases. Germline CDR1 reads SEHNR; CDR2 reads FQNEAQ (reference sequence). Trimming cost V 5 bases and J 3 bases; bases outside gene matches: 11. The CDR3 is made up of 16 amino acids.

Note on this clonotype: A read error may produce the germline difference seen at one junction end. The DNA for the CDR3 is TGTGTCAGCAGCCAATTGAGAGGCTACGAGCAGTACTTC. Translated, it gives CVSSQLRGYEQYF. This sequence joins TRBV14 and TRBJ2-7, with D unresolved. From germline, CDR1 is SGHDN and CDR2 FVKESK. This CDR3 is 13 amino acids long.

This clonotype was seen at least ten times. This chain joins TRBV7-2 and TRBJ2-7, with a weak D call TRBD2 (5 bases). The CDR3 is made up of 15 amino acids. V was shortened by 2 bases and J by 4 bases, with 15 bases between the two germline ends. Germline-derived CDR1 and CDR2 are SGHTA and FQGNSA. CDR3 amino acids: CASSLIAGGEYEQYF. The CDR3 DNA reads TGTGCCAGCAGCTTAATAGCCGGAGGAGAATACGAGCAGTACTTC. Full variable domain (rest looked up from reference TRBV7-2 and TRBJ2-7): GAGVSQSPSNKVTEKGKDVELRCDPISGHTALYWYRQSLGQGLEFLIYFQGNSAPDKSGLPSDRFSAERTGGSVSTLTIQRTQQEDSAVYLCASSLIAGGEYEQYFGPGTRLTVT.

This clonotype was recorded at least ten times. This chain joins TRBV28 and TRBJ1-5; 9 bases fit TRBD1. Per germline, CDR1 MDHEN and CDR2 SYDVKM. The CDR3 runs to 15 residues. V shed 6 bases and J 9 bases; nucleotides not matched to a gene: 12. Here the CDR3 DNA reads TGTGCCAGCAGCGCTCCGGGACAGGGCCATCGGCCCCAGCATTTT. It is translated as CASSAPGQGHRPQHF.

This clonotype was seen many times. The chain carries TRBV20-1 and TRBJ2-2, with TRBD2 identical over 12 bases. CDR1 DFQATT and CDR2 SNEGSKA come from the germline V gene (reference sequence). J was trimmed by 4 bases and V by 4 bases; bases with no gene match: 4. This CDR3 region has 15 residues. The CDR3 DNA follows: TGCAGTGCTACTAGACTAGCGGGAGTCACCGGGGAGCTGTTTTTT. Translating it yields CSATRLAGVTGELFF.

This clonotype was detected many times. The rearrangement uses TRBV20-1 and TRBJ2-3; D is unclear. Germline V gene data show CDR1 as DFQATT and CDR2 as SNEGSKA (reference sequence). The CDR3 is made up of 12 amino acids. V gave up 2 bases and J gave up 5 bases, with 8 bases separating them. CDR3 residues: CSARQSGDTQYF. CDR3 DNA: TGCAGTGCTAGACAGTCAGGAGATACGCAGTATTTT.

This clonotype was recorded at least ten times. V gene TRBV7-6 combines with J gene TRBJ1-1; D remains ambiguous. V was cut by 3 bases and J by 3 bases, with 8 bases left in between. The length of the CDR3 is 13 residues. From germline, CDR1 is SGHVS and CDR2 FNYEAQ. The DNA for the CDR3 is TGTGCCAGCAGCTTCTTGGGCGACACTGAAGCTTTCTTT. As protein: CASSFLGDTEAFF.

In its sample, this clonotype was seen a few times. The genes are TRBV3-1 and TRBJ2-7; D call uncertain. Trimming removed 4 bases from V and 2 bases from J, with 15 bases in between. Germline assignment: CDR1 LGHDT and CDR2 YNNKEL (reference sequence). This CDR3 comprises 15 residues. CDR3 sequence reads: CASSPLAGLTYEQYF. The CDR3 DNA follows: TGTGCCAGCAGCCCTTTAGCCGGTTTGACCTACGAGCAGTACTTC.

This clonotype was seen ten or more times. The chain carries TRBV7-9 and TRBJ1-1; D might be TRBD1 (5 bases). The V end lost 2 bases, the J end lost 1 base, and 14 bases lay between the germline ends. Germline V gene data show CDR1 as SEHNR and CDR2 as FQNEAQ (reference sequence). CDR3 length equals 16 residues. CDR3 loop: CASSLPGGGENTEAFF. CDR3 DNA: TGTGCCAGCAGCTTACCCGGGGGGGGAGAGAACACTGAAGCTTTCTTT.

Comments on this clonotype: This may come from a read error, since a much larger clone is one base off. The rearrangement joins TRBV20-1 to TRBJ2-1; 7 bases match TRBD2. The CDR3 extends over 16 amino acids. The V gene's germline CDR1 is DFQATT and CDR2 SNEGSKA (reference sequence). The V and J ends lost 1 base and 3 bases, in that order; junction bases with no gene match: 9. CDR3 region: CSARGRLAYHYNEQFF. The CDR3 coding sequence is TGCAGTGCTAGAGGCCGACTAGCCTACCACTACAATGAGCAGTTCTTC.

This clonotype was seen repeatedly, ten times or more. J is TRBJ2-5 and V is TRBV28; TRBD1 matches 8 bases. After removal of 4 bases from V and 0 bases from J, the junction contained 13 bases not matched to a gene. This CDR3 has 18 residues. In germline, CDR1 is MDHEN, CDR2 SYDVKM. CDR3 DNA: TGTGCCAGCAGTTCGCCTCAACAGGGGGAAGAGTACCAAGAGACCCAGTACTTC. It codes for CASSSPQQGEEYQETQYF.

This clonotype was picked up many times. The V gene is TRBV23-1, the J gene TRBJ2-7, with D perhaps TRBD1 or TRBD2 (5 bases each). TRBV23-1 is reported as an ORF; its role is uncertain. Trimming pared 0 bases from V and 5 bases from J, leaving 11 bases between. The CDR3 spans 14 residues. CDR3: CASSQSEGTNEQYF. The CDR3 nucleotides read TGCGCCAGCAGTCAATCTGAGGGGACCAACGAGCAGTACTTC.

This clonotype was detected many times. This sequence joins TRBV20-1 and TRBJ1-3, with D unclear. The germline V gene encodes CDR1 DFQATT and CDR2 SNEGSKA (reference sequence). V dropped 0 bases and J dropped 0 bases, with 18 bases sitting between them. The CDR3 is 18 amino acids. CDR3 coding DNA: TGCAGTGCTAGAGATTTAATGACATCGGCCCACTCTGGAAACACCATATATTTT. This encodes CSARDLMTSAHSGNTIYF.

This clonotype came up many times. This chain connects TRBV6-5 to TRBJ2-1; maybe TRBD1 (6 bases). From germline, CDR1 is MNHEY and CDR2 SVGAGI. Trimming took 0 bases from V and 4 from J, leaving 10 bases between them. The CDR3 extends over 15 amino acids. The CDR3 spells CASSYSGQLYNEQFF. CDR3 in DNA: TGTGCCAGCAGTTACTCAGGACAGTTATACAATGAGCAGTTCTTC.

Of note for this clonotype: Germline is not matched at one junction end, which may reflect a read error. The chain carries TRBV28 and TRBJ2-5; TRBD1 matches at 9 bases. Germline CDR1 is MDHEN and CDR2 is SYDVKM. The length of the CDR3 is 16 residues. CDR3 nucleotides: TGTGCCGGCAGTCTGCGGGACAGGGTATGGCAGGAGACCCAGTACTTC. This gives the protein CAGSLRDRVWQETQYF.

This clonotype was observed a few times. A single base separates this from a much larger clone, so it may be a read error. The chain recombines TRBV5-1 with TRBJ1-5; a possible D gene is TRBD1 (6 bases). Germline V gene sequence: CDR1 SGHRS, CDR2 YFSETQ. The CDR3 contains 15 residues. V was pared by 2 bases and J by 2 bases, with 11 bases between. The CDR3 sequence is CASSLQGLGNQPQHF. CDR3 nucleotides: TGCGCCAGCAGCTTACAGGGATTGGGCAATCAGCCCCAGCATTTT. The full variable domain, in which reference TRBV5-1 and TRBJ1-5 provide the parts outside the CDR3, is KAGVTQTPRYLIKTRGQQVTLSCSPISGHRSVSWYQQTPGQGLQFLFEYFSETQRNKGNFPGRFSGRQFSNSRSEMNVSTLELGDSALYLCASSLQGLGNQPQHFGDGTRLSIL.

The sample holds many counts of this clonotype. The J gene is TRBJ2-1, the V gene TRBV5-1; D may match TRBD1 or TRBD2 (5 bases each). Deletions cut 4 bases from V and 0 bases from J, with 11 bases between. The CDR3 has 15 residues. Germline CDR1 and CDR2: SGHRS and YFSETQ. DNA for the CDR3: TGCGCCAGCAGCCGGGACGGGGCCTCCTACAATGAGCAGTTCTTC. Translating it yields CASSRDGASYNEQFF.

This clonotype has at least ten counts. This chain uses TRBV6-2 or TRBV6-3 with TRBJ1-1; TRBD1 matches 8 bases. This CDR3 region has 14 residues. Germline V CDR1 and CDR2: MNHEY, SVGEGT. The J segment lost 6 bases and the V segment lost 0 bases, leaving 3 bases of the junction unmatched. The CDR3 loop reads CASSYSPGGPEAFF. CDR3 nucleotide sequence: TGTGCCAGCAGTTACTCTCCAGGGGGCCCTGAAGCTTTCTTT.